Each of the 28 T cell receptor beta chains below was sequenced from the same sample in a study of post-analysis software for immune sequencing data. Study findings and constraints: Four or five TRBV segments, including TRBV5-6, TRBV5-1 and TRBV20-1, were more frequent in patients than controls.

Their recognized antigens are unknown. Unique-molecular-identifier-tagged TCR beta cDNA libraries were used. TCRdb used MiXCR to reprocess the PCR reads, holding one entry per CDR3 protein. Counted here are about 820,000 distinct CDR3 sequences, around 50% occurring once; the ten biggest clones make up roughly 4.4%. Input material: blood. These receptors originate from a girl aged 10-17 years with multiple sclerosis.

The chain carries TRBV12-3 or TRBV12-4 and TRBJ2-3; TRBD2 is a possible D gene (5 bases). The CDR3 has 15 residues. The ends were cut back, 7 bases at V and 2 bases at J, with 16 bases in the middle. The CDR3 DNA is TGTGCCAGCACCCGGCCTAGCAAACCCACAGATACGCAGTATTTT. It encodes CASTRPSKPTDTQYF.

The chain joins TRBV3-1 to TRBJ2-1; D may be TRBD2 (6 bases). This CDR3 region has 14 residues. V gave up 4 bases and J gave up 7 bases, with 14 bases separating them. Germline V gene data show CDR1 as LGHDT and CDR2 as YNNKEL (reference sequence). The CDR3 spells CASSRTGTSNEQFF. The CDR3 DNA follows: TGTGCCAGCAGCCGGACCGGGACTTCGAATGAGCAGTTCTTC.

The J gene is TRBJ1-1, the V gene TRBV5-1; 10 bases fit TRBD1. The length of the CDR3 is 16 residues. Germline-derived CDR1 and CDR2 are SGHRS and YFSETQ. Trimming removed 2 bases from V and 4 bases from J; junction bases left unmatched: 8. CDR3 nucleotide sequence: TGCGCCAGCAGCTTAGCCGGGACAGGGGTCCTCACTGAAGCTTTCTTT. Translating it yields CASSLAGTGVLTEAFF.

This sequence joins TRBV25-1 and TRBJ2-2, with unresolved D. This CDR3 has 15 residues. Trimming pared 3 bases from V and 5 bases from J, leaving 13 bases between. CDR1 MGHDK and CDR2 SYGVNS come from the germline V gene. For the CDR3, the DNA is TGTGCCAGCAGTGATGCAGGCCGCTCGACCGGGGAGCTGTTTTTT. This encodes CASSDAGRSTGELFF. The complete variable domain, with remaining parts taken from reference TRBV25-1 and TRBJ2-2, reads EADIYQTPRYLVIGTGKKITLECSQTMGHDKMYWYQQDPGMELHLIHYSYGVNSTEKGDLSSESTVSRIRTEHFPLTLESARPSHTSQYLCASSDAGRSTGELFFGEGSRLTVL.

This chain uses TRBV7-6 with TRBJ2-1, with TRBD2 identical over 12 bases. The germline V gene has CDR1 SGHVS and CDR2 FNYEAQ. The CDR3 is 14 amino acids. V shed 5 bases and J 9 bases; nucleotides not matched to a gene: 5. The CDR3 reads CASSLTSGGFEQFF. Written as DNA, the CDR3 is TGTGCCAGCAGCCTGACTAGCGGGGGTTTTGAGCAGTTCTTC.

CDR3 nucleotide sequence: TGTGCCAGCAGGCGGGGCCTTACGAACACTGAAGCTTTCTTT. Protein sequence: CASRRGLTNTEAFF. The chain employs TRBV7-2 and TRBJ1-1, with D possibly matching TRBD1 (5 bases). Germline CDR1 reads SGHTA; CDR2 reads FQGNSA. The CDR3 is 14 amino acids. The V end was cut by 6 bases, the J end by 1 base, with 12 bases between. The whole variable domain, remainder taken from reference TRBV7-2 and TRBJ1-1, is GAGVSQSPSNKVTEKGKDVELRCDPISGHTALYWYRQSLGQGLEFLIYFQGNSAPDKSGLPSDRFSAERTGGSVSTLTIQRTQQEDSAVYLCASRRGLTNTEAFFGQGTRLTVV.

This clonotype was seen just once. The rearrangement links TRBV6-6 to TRBJ1-2; possibly TRBD1 for D (5 bases). This CDR3 has 13 amino acids. CDR1 is MNHNY, CDR2 SVGAGI, per germline (reference sequence). Trimming left V 5 bases short and J 3 bases short, with 10 bases between. CDR3 sequence (DNA): TGTGCCAGCAGTACCGGGACTGACTATGGCTACACCTTC. Translation gives CASSTGTDYGYTF.

This chain links TRBV5-6 with TRBJ1-2, with a weak D call TRBD1 (5 bases). Trimming pared 2 bases from V and 3 bases from J, leaving 14 bases between. Per germline, CDR1 SGHDT and CDR2 YYEEEE. The length of the CDR3 is 15 residues. Written as DNA, the CDR3 is TGTGCCAGCAGCTTATTACCCAGGGCTGACTATGGCTACACCTTC. It codes for CASSLLPRADYGYTF.

V is TRBV5-1 and J is TRBJ1-2; D unclear. Germline V gene lookup returns CDR1 SGHRS and CDR2 YFSETQ. The V gene lost 6 bases and the J gene lost 4 bases, with 10 bases spanning the gap. The CDR3 sequence is 12 residues long. CDR3 DNA: TGCGCCAGCATCCTTGAACGCTATGGCTACACCTTC. Protein product: CASILERYGYTF. The whole variable domain, remainder taken from reference TRBV5-1 and TRBJ1-2, is KAGVTQTPRYLIKTRGQQVTLSCSPISGHRSVSWYQQTPGQGLQFLFEYFSETQRNKGNFPGRFSGRQFSNSRSEMNVSTLELGDSALYLCASILERYGYTFGSGTRLTVV.

The gene calls are TRBV20-1 and TRBJ2-1; D not certain. This CDR3 is built from 12 residues. Germline V gene data show CDR1 as DFQATT and CDR2 as SNEGSKA (reference sequence). Trimming took 3 bases from V and 6 from J, leaving 9 bases between them. The CDR3 nucleotides read TGCAGTGCTAGGGGTTTTCGCAATGAGCAGTTCTTC. Protein: CSARGFRNEQFF.

This chain uses TRBV9 with TRBJ2-3; possibly TRBD2 for D (7 bases). This CDR3 comprises 16 residues. V lost 0 bases, J lost 6 bases, and 17 bases lay in between. Per germline, CDR1 SGDLS and CDR2 YYNGEE. CDR3: CASSVDGGLNADTQYF. The CDR3 bases are TGTGCCAGCAGCGTAGACGGGGGGCTCAACGCGGATACGCAGTATTTT.

This clonotype showed up many times. The CDR3 region has the DNA TGCAGCACGGGTGCGGAGACCCAGTACTTC. It codes for CSTGAETQYF. The J gene is TRBJ2-5, the V gene TRBV29-1; unclear D gene. There are 10 residues in the CDR3. Germline CDR1 SQVTM, CDR2 ANQGSEA. The V end lost 8 bases, the J end lost 5 bases, and 9 bases lay between the germline ends.

The table lists this clonotype with a few counts. This chain connects TRBV29-1 to TRBJ2-1; 7 bases line up with TRBD2. The CDR3 sequence is 16 residues long. The V and J ends lost 4 bases and 4 bases, in that order; junction bases with no gene match: 13. CDR1 is SQVTM, CDR2 ANQGSEA, per germline. CDR3 sequence: CSVARSGRGRYNEQFF. For the CDR3, the DNA is TGCAGCGTTGCGAGATCAGGGCGGGGGAGATACAATGAGCAGTTCTTC.

This clonotype has a handful of counts. The CDR3 DNA reads as TGCAGTGCTAGAGGCCCGGGACAGGGCTACACCTTC. Protein sequence: CSARGPGQGYTF. The chain uses TRBV20-1 and TRBJ1-2, with TRBD1 matching 7 bases. This CDR3 is built from 12 residues. Germline lookup yields CDR1 DFQATT and CDR2 SNEGSKA (reference sequence). V gave up 1 base and J gave up 8 bases; unmatched junction bases: 4.

V gene TRBV25-1 combines with J gene TRBJ2-5; D is uncertain. This CDR3 contains 13 residues. V shed 7 bases and J shed 1 base, with 10 bases lying between them. CDR1 and CDR2 from the germline V gene are MGHDK and SYGVNS. The CDR3 DNA follows: TGTGCCAGCAAGACGGGCAGCCAAGAGACCCAGTACTTC. Encoded protein: CASKTGSQETQYF.

The V gene is TRBV5-1, the J gene TRBJ1-5; tentatively, D is TRBD1 (5 bases). V was shortened by 2 bases and J by 3 bases, with 12 bases between the two germline ends. The CDR3 consists of 15 residues. Germline-derived CDR1 and CDR2 are SGHRS and YFSETQ. The CDR3 sequence is CASSFGTGDNQPQHF. CDR3 DNA sequence: TGCGCCAGCAGCTTTGGGACTGGGGACAATCAGCCCCAGCATTTT.

The rearrangement joins TRBV20-1 to TRBJ1-4; D is possibly TRBD1 (6 bases). Looked up from germline, CDR1 is DFQATT and CDR2 is SNEGSKA (reference sequence). Trimming took 2 bases from V and 2 from J, leaving 9 bases between them. The CDR3 is made up of 14 amino acids. The CDR3 nucleotides read TGCAGTGCTAGAAGGACAGTTACTAATGAAAAACTGTTTTTT. Translating it yields CSARRTVTNEKLFF.

This chain uses TRBV12-3 or TRBV12-4 with TRBJ1-1, with unresolved D. The CDR3 length is 13 residues. The V gene lost 6 bases and the J gene lost 4 bases, with 12 bases spanning the gap. CDR3 sequence: CASSGNPGTEAFF. CDR3 nucleotides: TGTGCCAGCAGCGGAAACCCGGGCACTGAAGCTTTCTTT.

This clonotype was found a few times. This chain joins TRBV7-2 and TRBJ2-3; TRBD2 agrees at 10 bases. Trimming took 1 base from V and 6 from J; bases not matched to a gene: 4. This CDR3 is built from 15 residues. Germline CDR1 SGHTA, CDR2 FQGNSA. The CDR3 region has the DNA TGTGCCAGCAGCTTAGGAAGCGGGGGGGCGGATACGCAGTATTTT. Its protein product is CASSLGSGGADTQYF.

The rearrangement joins TRBV5-1 to TRBJ2-1, with D unclear. Between the trimmed V and J ends, which lost 0 bases and 6 bases, there was a span of 10 bases. Germline assignment: CDR1 SGHRS and CDR2 YFSETQ. The CDR3 contains 14 residues. The CDR3 DNA is TGCGCCAGCAGCTTGGAGCGTCGGAGCAATGAGCAGTTCTTC. Translating gives CASSLERRSNEQFF.

The chain has TRBV20-1 and TRBJ2-5; 7 positions agree with TRBD2. The CDR3 totals 17 residues. Germline values: CDR1 DFQATT, CDR2 SNEGSKA (reference sequence). After removal of 0 bases from V and 0 bases from J, the junction contained 10 bases not matched to a gene. The CDR3 DNA reads as TGCAGTGCTAGAGACCTACTCCGGGAGGAACACCAAGAGACCCAGTACTTC. It is translated as CSARDLLREEHQETQYF.

The genes are TRBV12-3 or TRBV12-4 and TRBJ1-2; D might be TRBD1 (5 bases). Trimming took 3 bases from V and 4 from J, leaving 15 bases between them. The CDR3 length is 15 residues. DNA for the CDR3: TGTGCCAGCAGTTTGGGATCAGGGTTAGGCTATGGCTACACCTTC. Translating it yields CASSLGSGLGYGYTF.

The rearrangement links TRBV10-3 to TRBJ2-6, with TRBD1 as a possible D gene (5 bases). The V end was cut by 0 bases, the J end by 0 bases, with 15 bases between. This CDR3 is 19 amino acids long. Germline V gene data show CDR1 as ENHRY and CDR2 as SYGVKD. The CDR3 sequence: CAISESMSRTSSGANVLTF. The CDR3 bases are TGTGCCATCAGTGAGTCGATGTCCAGGACAAGCTCTGGGGCCAACGTCCTGACTTTC.

This chain links TRBV7-3 with TRBJ2-5; D may correspond to TRBD1 or TRBD2 (5 bases each). The germline V gene encodes CDR1 SGHTA and CDR2 FQGTGA. With 5 bases removed from V and 3 bases from J, the gap between germline ends came to 13 bases. The CDR3 is 14 amino acids. CDR3: CASSPTGTEETQYF. The CDR3 DNA follows: TGTGCCAGCAGCCCCACCGGGACGGAAGAGACCCAGTACTTC.

The rearrangement uses TRBV7-9 and TRBJ2-7; D call uncertain. This CDR3 spans 14 amino acids. Germline values: CDR1 SEHNR, CDR2 FQNEAQ (reference sequence). V was pared by 2 bases and J by 2 bases, with 10 bases between. This chain's CDR3 is CASSLLLTPYEQYF. The CDR3 DNA is TGTGCCAGCAGCTTATTGCTCACCCCCTACGAGCAGTACTTC.

In this sample, this clonotype turned up once. The chain couples TRBV29-1 to TRBJ2-1, with 10 nucleotides matching TRBD2. Unmatched junction bases numbered 7, after V lost 8 bases and J lost 3 bases. The CDR3 runs to 14 residues. Germline loops: CDR1 SQVTM, CDR2 ANQGSEA. The CDR3 is CSTQRTSGYNEQFF. CDR3 sequence (DNA): TGCAGCACCCAAAGGACTAGCGGCTACAATGAGCAGTTCTTC.

This clonotype was counted a few times. The rearrangement links TRBV12-3 or TRBV12-4 to TRBJ1-2, with 7 positions matching TRBD1. This CDR3 is 17 amino acids long. After removal of 2 bases from V and 2 bases from J, the junction contained 11 bases not matched to a gene. The CDR3 reads CASSLRRQGQSNYGYTF. The CDR3 nucleotides read TGTGCCAGCAGTTTACGGCGACAGGGACAGTCGAACTATGGCTACACCTTC.

This clonotype was counted only a few times. The chain recombines TRBV12-3 or TRBV12-4 with TRBJ2-7, with 8 positions matching TRBD2. Trimming took 6 bases from V and 0 from J; bases not matched to a gene: 4. The CDR3 length is 14 residues. The DNA of the CDR3 is TGTGCCAGCAGACTAGCGGCAACCTCCTACGAGCAGTACTTC. Encoded protein: CASRLAATSYEQYF.